The T cell receptor (beta chain) described here comes from a study of cytotoxic CD8 clonotypes in ibrutinib-treated CLL. Overall study context: Enrolment comprised around 11 relapsed/refractory and more than 14 treatment-naive patients; about 17 were IGHV unmutated.

Sequencing was performed with immunoSEQ multiplex PCR; in TCRdb, only in-frame clones are kept and a portion is missing. The sample contains about 250,000 clones, 70% of which appear only once. General study results and limits: Clonality showed a rise at ibrutinib response that reversed toward baseline at progression.

Deletions cut 3 bases from V and 0 bases from J, with 12 bases between. Germline V gene data show CDR1 as KGHSH and CDR2 as LQKENI. CDR3 length: 15 residues. Points on this clone: Its antigen is not known.

The chain carries TRBV18 and TRBJ2-7; D gene ambiguous. The specimen comprised PBMCs, sampled after 24 months of ibrutinib treatment. The sequence was collected from a human donor with chronic lymphocytic leukemia. In nucleotides, the CDR3 is TGTGCCAGCTCACCTCTCATCATGAGCTCCTACGAGCAGTACTTC. It is translated as CASSPLIMSSYEQYF.